Below are 9 T cell receptor beta chains sequenced from a single sample in a study of OX40 agonist ivuxolimab in advanced cancers. The data were produced by immunoSEQ multiplex PCR, yet TCRdb's version contains in-frame clones alone and is incomplete. The data hold roughly 130,000 clones, with 90% to 95% observed a single time. The source material was CD4+ or CD8+ T cells sorted from blood, sampled in a trial of the OX40 agonist ivuxolimab. The receptors were gathered from an adult with an advanced solid tumor such as melanoma, head and neck, liver or kidney cancer.

The chain has TRBV6-5 and TRBJ1-4; 7 bases line up with TRBD1. The CDR3 extends over 15 amino acids. J lost 0 bases, V lost 5 bases, and 3 bases had no gene match. Per the germline V gene, CDR1 is MNHEY and CDR2 is SVGAGI. Written as DNA, the CDR3 is TGTGCCAGCAGTACCACAGGGGCAACTAATGAAAAACTGTTTTTT. It specifies CASSTTGATNEKLFF.

The chain recombines TRBV6-4 with TRBJ2-2; D is unresolved. The germline gives CDR1 MRHNA, CDR2 SNTAGT. CDR3 size: 15 residues. Trimming removed 2 bases at V and 7 bases at J, with 14 bases between. CDR3 sequence (DNA): TGTGCCAGCAGTGACACCCGCAAGGGAAACGGGGAGCTGTTTTTT. Its translation is CASSDTRKGNGELFF.

The chain carries TRBV28 and TRBJ1-4; D not resolved. Looked up from germline, CDR1 is MDHEN and CDR2 is SYDVKM. This CDR3 is 12 amino acids long. Trimming removed 4 bases at V and 7 bases at J, with 7 bases between. CDR3 DNA: TGTGCCAGCAGTTCAATCCTTGAAAAACTGTTTTTT. This sequence encodes CASSSILEKLFF.

The chain is built from TRBV18 and TRBJ2-3; TRBD2 matches 14 bases. Losses at the gene ends were 3 bases for V and 5 bases for J; bases not matched to a gene: 1. The CDR3 length is 15 residues. Germline values: CDR1 KGHSH, CDR2 LQKENI. CDR3 loop: CASSPGTSGRDTQYF. The DNA of the CDR3 is TGTGCCAGCTCACCCGGGACTAGCGGGAGAGATACGCAGTATTTT.

V and J are TRBV28 and TRBJ1-4, with 9 bases identical to TRBD1. The J segment lost 8 bases and the V segment lost 3 bases, leaving 10 bases of the junction unmatched. Germline CDR1 and CDR2: MDHEN and SYDVKM. The length of the CDR3 is 16 residues. Here the CDR3 reads CASSLLPGQGGEKLFF. The CDR3 bases are TGTGCCAGCAGTTTGCTACCGGGACAGGGCGGGGAAAAACTGTTTTTT.

This sequence joins TRBV4-2 and TRBJ1-2, with no clear D. This CDR3 region has 15 residues. Germline CDR1 is LGHNA and CDR2 is YNFKEQ. V shed 4 bases and J shed 4 bases, with 16 bases lying between them. DNA of the CDR3: TGTGCCAGCAGCCGCATAGAAGAGGGCGGCTATGGCTACACCTTC. Encoded protein: CASSRIEEGGYGYTF.

The V gene is TRBV6-6, the J gene TRBJ1-5; no clear D. The CDR3 totals 11 residues. The germline V gene has CDR1 MNHNY and CDR2 SVGAGI (reference sequence). V lost 6 bases and J 4 bases, leaving 4 bases between the germline ends. The CDR3 is CASSRNQPQHF. The CDR3 nucleotides read TGTGCCAGCAGCCGGAATCAGCCCCAGCATTTT.

J is TRBJ1-5 and V is TRBV28; maybe TRBD1 (6 bases). This CDR3 spans 15 amino acids. Per the germline V gene, CDR1 is MDHEN and CDR2 is SYDVKM. CDR3 region: CAARGSGARNQPQHF. The DNA of the CDR3 is TGTGCTGCACGGGGGTCAGGGGCCCGCAATCAGCCCCAGCATTTT.

The CDR3 DNA is TGTGCCAGCAGTGACTACGAGCAGTACTTC. Translating gives CASSDYEQYF. The V call is TRBV6-1, the J call TRBJ2-7; no firm D call. The V and J ends lost 3 bases and 3 bases respectively, with 0 bases between them. The CDR3 runs 10 residues. CDR1 is MNHNS, CDR2 SASEGT, per germline.